This T cell receptor (beta chain) was sequenced in a study of siplizumab effects on memory and regulatory T cells. CDR3 length: 14 residues. V lost 1 base and J lost 7, with 13 bases in between. Germline CDR1 reads SGHTA; CDR2 reads FQGNSA. The assay was immunoSEQ multiplex PCR, and TCRdb's table has in-frame clones only and misses some. The table lists tens of thousands of clones, 94% of them singletons. The material sequenced was non-Treg CD4+ T cells sorted from blood. The clonotype originates from a human donor in good health. The V call is TRBV7-2, the J call TRBJ1-2, with D possibly being TRBD1 (5 bases). The CDR3 reads CASSLDGRAGGYTF. The CDR3 DNA reads TGTGCCAGCAGCTTAGACGGCAGGGCGGGTGGCTACACCTTC.